Listed here is a single TCR beta chain. The sample is drawn from a study of blood T cell repertoires in COVID-19. Sequenced by immunoSEQ multiplex PCR; TCRdb stores in-frame clones only, minus some. This table has tens of thousands of clones, around 91% appearing once. The CDR3 has 14 residues. J lost 5 bases, V lost 3 bases, and 6 bases had no gene match. Germline values: CDR1 MDHEN, CDR2 SYDVKM. Sequenced sample: peripheral blood. V and J are TRBV28 and TRBJ1-1, with 7 nucleotides matching TRBD1. The TCR originated in a woman of 80 years or more with active or convalescent COVID-19. The DNA of the CDR3 is TGTGCCAGCAGTTTCCAGGGGGGACGGACTGAAGCTTTCTTT. It codes for CASSFQGGRTEAFF.